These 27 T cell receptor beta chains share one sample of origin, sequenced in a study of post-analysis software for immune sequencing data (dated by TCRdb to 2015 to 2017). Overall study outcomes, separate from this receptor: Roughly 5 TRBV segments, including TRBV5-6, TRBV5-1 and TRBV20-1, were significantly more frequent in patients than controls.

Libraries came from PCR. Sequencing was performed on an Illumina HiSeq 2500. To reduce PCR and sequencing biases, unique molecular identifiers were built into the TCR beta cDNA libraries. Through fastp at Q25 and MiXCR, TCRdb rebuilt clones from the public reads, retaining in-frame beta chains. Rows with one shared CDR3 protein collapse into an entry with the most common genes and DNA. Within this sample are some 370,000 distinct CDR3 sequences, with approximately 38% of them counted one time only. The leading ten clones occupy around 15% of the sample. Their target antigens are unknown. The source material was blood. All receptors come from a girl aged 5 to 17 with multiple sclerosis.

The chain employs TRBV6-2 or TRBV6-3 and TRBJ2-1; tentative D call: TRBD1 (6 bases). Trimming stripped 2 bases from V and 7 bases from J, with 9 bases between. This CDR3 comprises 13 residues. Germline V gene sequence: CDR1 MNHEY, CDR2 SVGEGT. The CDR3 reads CASSYGGQNEQFF. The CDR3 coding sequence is TGTGCCAGCAGTTACGGGGGACAAAATGAGCAGTTCTTC.

The CDR3 nucleotides read TGTGCCAGCAGTTATAGCGGGGGAGCTTCCGAGCAGTACTTC. It encodes CASSYSGGASEQYF. The chain combines TRBV6-5 with TRBJ2-7; 9 bases fit TRBD2. With V trimmed by 3 bases and J by 6 bases, 6 bases remained unmatched. Germline CDR1 reads MNHEY; CDR2 reads SVGAGI. This CDR3 comprises 14 residues.

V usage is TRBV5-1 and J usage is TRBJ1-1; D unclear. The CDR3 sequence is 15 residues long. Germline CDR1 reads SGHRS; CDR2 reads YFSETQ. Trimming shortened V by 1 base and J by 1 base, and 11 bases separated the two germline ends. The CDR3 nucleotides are TGCGCCAGCAGCTTGAGCTACAACCAGAACACTGAAGCTTTCTTT. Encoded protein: CASSLSYNQNTEAFF.

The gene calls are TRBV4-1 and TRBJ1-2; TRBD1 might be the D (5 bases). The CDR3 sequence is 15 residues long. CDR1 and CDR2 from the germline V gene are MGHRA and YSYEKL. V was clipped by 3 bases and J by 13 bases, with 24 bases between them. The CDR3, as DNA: TGCGCCAGCAGCCAGGGACCCATGGGGACCTATGGTTGCACCTTC. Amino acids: CASSQGPMGTYGCTF.

The CDR3 is CSVDPLGAVGEQFF. In DNA, the CDR3 is TGCAGCGTTGACCCTCTCGGTGCCGTGGGCGAGCAGTTCTTC. The chain uses TRBV29-1 and TRBJ2-1; D gene uncertain. The ends were cut back, 3 bases at V and 10 bases at J, with 19 bases in the middle. The CDR3 loop spans 14 amino acids. The germline V gene encodes CDR1 SQVTM and CDR2 ANQGSEA.

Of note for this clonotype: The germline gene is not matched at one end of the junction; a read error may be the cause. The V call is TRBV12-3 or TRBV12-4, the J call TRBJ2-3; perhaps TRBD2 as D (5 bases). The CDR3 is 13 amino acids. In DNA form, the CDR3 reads TGTGCCAGCACCACGGGGAGCACAGATACGGAGTATTTT. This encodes CASTTGSTDTEYF.

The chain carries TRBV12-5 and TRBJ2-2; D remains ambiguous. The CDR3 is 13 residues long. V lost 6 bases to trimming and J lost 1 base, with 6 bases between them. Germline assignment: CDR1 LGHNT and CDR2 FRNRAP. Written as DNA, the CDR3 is TGTGCTAGTGGCCCAGGGAACACCGGGGAGCTGTTTTTT. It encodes CASGPGNTGELFF.

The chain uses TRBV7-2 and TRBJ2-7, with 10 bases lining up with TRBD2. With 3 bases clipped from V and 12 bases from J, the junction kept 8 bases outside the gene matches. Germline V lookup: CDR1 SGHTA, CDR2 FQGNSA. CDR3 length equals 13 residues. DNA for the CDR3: TGTGCCAGCAGCTTCGGACTAGCGGAGACTCTGTACTTC. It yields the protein CASSFGLAETLYF.

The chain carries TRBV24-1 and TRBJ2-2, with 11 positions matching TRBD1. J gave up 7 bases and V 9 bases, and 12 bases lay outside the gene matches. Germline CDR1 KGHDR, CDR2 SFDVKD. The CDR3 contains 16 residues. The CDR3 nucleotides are TGTGCCACCCGTCCCGGGACAGGGGGTTATGGCGGGGAGCTGTTTTTT. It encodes CATRPGTGGYGGELFF.

This chain's CDR3 is CSARDEQGSGRGYTF. CDR3 sequence (DNA): TGCAGTGCTAGAGACGAACAGGGATCCGGGCGGGGCTACACCTTC. The J gene is TRBJ1-2, the V gene TRBV20-1; possible D gene TRBD1, 6 bases. The germline CDR1 and CDR2 sequences are DFQATT and SNEGSKA (reference sequence). Trimming stripped 0 bases from V and 8 bases from J, with 19 bases between. The CDR3 consists of 15 residues.

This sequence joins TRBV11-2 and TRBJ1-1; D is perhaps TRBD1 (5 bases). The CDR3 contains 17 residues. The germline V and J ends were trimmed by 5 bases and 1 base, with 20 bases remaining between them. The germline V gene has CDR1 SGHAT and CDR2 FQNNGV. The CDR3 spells CASSGYRARERNTEAFF. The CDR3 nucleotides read TGTGCCAGCAGCGGATACCGGGCCAGGGAAAGGAACACTGAAGCTTTCTTT.

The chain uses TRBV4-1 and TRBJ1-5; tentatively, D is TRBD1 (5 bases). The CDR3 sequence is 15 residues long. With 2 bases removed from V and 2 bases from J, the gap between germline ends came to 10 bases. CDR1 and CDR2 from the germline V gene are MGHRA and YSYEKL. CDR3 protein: CASSQLQGGNQPQHF. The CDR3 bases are TGCGCCAGCAGCCAATTGCAGGGCGGCAATCAGCCCCAGCATTTT.

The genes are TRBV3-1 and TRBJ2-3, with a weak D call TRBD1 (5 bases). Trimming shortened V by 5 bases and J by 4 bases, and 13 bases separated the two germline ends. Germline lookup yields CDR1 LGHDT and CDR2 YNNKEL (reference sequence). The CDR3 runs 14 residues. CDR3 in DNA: TGTGCCAGCAGCGTATTAAGGGGTGCAGATACGCAGTATTTT. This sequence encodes CASSVLRGADTQYF.

CDR3 DNA: TGTGCCAGCAGGTCTTGGGCGGGGGGGAGCCCCTATGGCTACACCTTC. This gives the protein CASRSWAGGSPYGYTF. The chain has TRBV12-3 or TRBV12-4 and TRBJ1-2, with D possibly TRBD1 on 5 matching bases. Trimming removed 6 bases from V and 4 bases from J, with 21 bases in between. This CDR3 spans 16 amino acids.

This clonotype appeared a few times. The CDR3 bases are TGTGCCAGCTCACCACCCGGAGGGGCCACCGGGGAGCTGTTTTTT. Translation gives CASSPPGGATGELFF. The chain joins TRBV18 to TRBJ2-2; weak D call: TRBD2 (6 bases). Deletions cut 0 bases from V and 4 bases from J, with 9 bases between. The CDR3 length is 15 residues. CDR1 and CDR2 (germline): KGHSH, LQKENI.

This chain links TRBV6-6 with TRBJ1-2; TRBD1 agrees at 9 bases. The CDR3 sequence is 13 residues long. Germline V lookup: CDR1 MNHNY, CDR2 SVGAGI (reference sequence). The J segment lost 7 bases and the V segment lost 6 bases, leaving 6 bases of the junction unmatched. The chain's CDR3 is CASREGQGTGYTF. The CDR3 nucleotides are TGTGCCAGCAGGGAGGGACAGGGAACTGGCTACACCTTC.

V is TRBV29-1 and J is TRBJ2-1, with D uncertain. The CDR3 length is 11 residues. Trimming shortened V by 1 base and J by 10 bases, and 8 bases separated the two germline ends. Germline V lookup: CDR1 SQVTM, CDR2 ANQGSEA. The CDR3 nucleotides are TGCAGCGTTGAAGGCAAAGACGAGCAGTTCTTC. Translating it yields CSVEGKDEQFF.

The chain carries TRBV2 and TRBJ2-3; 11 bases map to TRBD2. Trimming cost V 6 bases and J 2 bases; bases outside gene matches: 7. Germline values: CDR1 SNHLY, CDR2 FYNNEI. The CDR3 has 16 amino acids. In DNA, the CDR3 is TGTGCCAGCAGCGTCCCTAGCGGGGGGACCACAGATACGCAGTATTTT. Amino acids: CASSVPSGGTTDTQYF.

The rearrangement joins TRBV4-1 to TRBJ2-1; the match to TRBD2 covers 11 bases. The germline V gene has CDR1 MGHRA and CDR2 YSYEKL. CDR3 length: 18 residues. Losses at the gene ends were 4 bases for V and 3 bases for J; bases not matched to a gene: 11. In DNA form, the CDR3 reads TGCGCCAGCAGCCGTACTAGCGGGGGCGCAAACTACTACAATGAGCAGTTCTTC. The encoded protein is CASSRTSGGANYYNEQFF.

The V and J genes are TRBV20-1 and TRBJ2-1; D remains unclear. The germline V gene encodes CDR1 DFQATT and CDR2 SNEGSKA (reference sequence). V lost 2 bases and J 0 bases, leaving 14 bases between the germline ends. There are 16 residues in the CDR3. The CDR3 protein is CSARPNRYSSYNEQFF. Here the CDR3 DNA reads TGCAGTGCTAGACCCAACAGATACAGCTCCTACAATGAGCAGTTCTTC.

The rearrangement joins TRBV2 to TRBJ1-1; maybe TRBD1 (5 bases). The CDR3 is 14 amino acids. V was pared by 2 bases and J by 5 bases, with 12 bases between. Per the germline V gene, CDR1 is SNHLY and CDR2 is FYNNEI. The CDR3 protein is CASSEWGGRTEAFF. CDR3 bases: TGTGCCAGCAGTGAATGGGGGGGTCGGACTGAAGCTTTCTTT. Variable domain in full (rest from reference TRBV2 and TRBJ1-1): EPEVTQTPSHQVTQMGQEVILRCVPISNHLYFYWYRQILGQKVEFLVSFYNNEISEKSEIFDDQFSVERPDGSNFTLKIRSTKLEDSAMYFCASSEWGGRTEAFFGQGTRLTVV.

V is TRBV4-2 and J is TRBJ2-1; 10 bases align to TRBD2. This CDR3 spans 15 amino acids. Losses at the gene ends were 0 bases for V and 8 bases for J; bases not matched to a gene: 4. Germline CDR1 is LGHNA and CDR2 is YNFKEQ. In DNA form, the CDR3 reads TGTGCCAGCAGCCAAGAGGAGCGGGGGGGGGATGAGCAGTTCTTC. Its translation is CASSQEERGGDEQFF.

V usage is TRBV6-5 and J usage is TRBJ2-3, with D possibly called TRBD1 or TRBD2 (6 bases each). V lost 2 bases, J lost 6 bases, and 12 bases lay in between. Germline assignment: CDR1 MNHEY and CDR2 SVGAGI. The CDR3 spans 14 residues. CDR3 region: CASSYDRGRDTQYF. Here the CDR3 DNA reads TGTGCCAGCAGTTACGACCGGGGGCGCGATACGCAGTATTTT.

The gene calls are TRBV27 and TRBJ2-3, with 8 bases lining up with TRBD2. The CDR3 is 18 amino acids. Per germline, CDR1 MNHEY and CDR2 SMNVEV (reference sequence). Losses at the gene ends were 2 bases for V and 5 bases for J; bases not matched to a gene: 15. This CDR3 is CASSLGSLSSGVKDTQYF. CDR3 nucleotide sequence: TGTGCCAGCAGTTTAGGCTCCCTGAGTAGCGGGGTTAAAGATACGCAGTATTTT.

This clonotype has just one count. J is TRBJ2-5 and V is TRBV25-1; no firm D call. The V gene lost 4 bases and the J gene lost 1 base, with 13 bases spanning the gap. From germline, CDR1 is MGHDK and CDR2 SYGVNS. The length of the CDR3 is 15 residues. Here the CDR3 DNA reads TGTGCCAGCAGTGCCTCGAGTAATCCCCAAGAGACCCAGTACTTC. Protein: CASSASSNPQETQYF. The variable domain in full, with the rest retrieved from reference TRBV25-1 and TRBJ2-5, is EADIYQTPRYLVIGTGKKITLECSQTMGHDKMYWYQQDPGMELHLIHYSYGVNSTEKGDLSSESTVSRIRTEHFPLTLESARPSHTSQYLCASSASSNPQETQYFGPGTRLLVL.

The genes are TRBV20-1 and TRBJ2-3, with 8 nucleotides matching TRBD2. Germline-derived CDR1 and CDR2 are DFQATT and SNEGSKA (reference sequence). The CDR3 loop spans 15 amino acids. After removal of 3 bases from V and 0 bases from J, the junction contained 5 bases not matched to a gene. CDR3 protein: CSARERGFSTDTQYF. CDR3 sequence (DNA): TGCAGTGCTAGGGAGCGGGGGTTTAGCACAGATACGCAGTATTTT.

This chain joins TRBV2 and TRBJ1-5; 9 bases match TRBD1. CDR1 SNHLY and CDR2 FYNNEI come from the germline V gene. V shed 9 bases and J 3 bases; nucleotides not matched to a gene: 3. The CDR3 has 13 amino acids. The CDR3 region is CARGQGNNQPQHF. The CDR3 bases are TGTGCCAGGGGACAGGGAAACAATCAGCCCCAGCATTTT.